The 26 T cell receptor beta chains given below trace back to one sample, sequenced in a study of shared clonotypes between healthy human individuals (dated by TCRdb to the early 2020s). Libraries were built with the immunoSEQ multiplex PCR assay. TCRdb carries this immuneACCESS record with in-frame sequences only. Its versions omit some clonotypes, under half of them owing to an unresolved V gene in the studies checked, with the rest unexplained. The sample table contains 2 million to 3 million clones; only one count was recorded for over 85% of them. Jointly, the top ten make up 0.36% of the sample. The sample was naive CD4+ T cells from PBMCs. This specimen's cell subset or site label, per the study, means: CD45RA+ positively selected. Receptor source: a man younger than 30 in good health. Some clones in this sample may be carry-over from other donors' samples.

This clone appeared a few times. The genes are TRBV2 and TRBJ1-5; 7 bases map to TRBD1. Germline CDR1 and CDR2: SNHLY and FYNNEI. The trim removed 5 bases at V and 4 bases at J, leaving 5 bases unmatched. This CDR3 comprises 14 residues. CDR3 in DNA: TGTGCCAGCAGTCAAGGACAGGCTAATCAGCCCCAGCATTTT. Protein sequence: CASSQGQANQPQHF.

This clone was counted a single time. The sample contains more than one DNA sequence encoding this CDR3. V gene TRBV28 combines with J gene TRBJ2-5; 8 bases are a match to TRBD1. This CDR3 is 14 amino acids long. Germline assignment: CDR1 MDHEN and CDR2 SYDVKM. J lost 2 bases, V lost 4 bases, and 3 bases had no gene match. As DNA, the CDR3 is TGTGCCAGCAGTTGGGACAGGCGACAAGAGACCCAGTACTTC. This sequence encodes CASSWDRRQETQYF.

The V call is TRBV28, the J call TRBJ2-7; TRBD2 matches 8 bases. The ends lost 4 bases at V and 3 bases at J; junction bases unmatched: 2. This CDR3 is built from 13 residues. Germline lookup yields CDR1 MDHEN and CDR2 SYDVKM. CDR3 sequence: CASSSGLGYEQYF. The CDR3 region has the DNA TGTGCCAGCAGTTCGGGACTAGGCTACGAGCAGTACTTC.

This chain uses TRBV9 with TRBJ2-1, with TRBD2 matching 10 bases. This CDR3 is 15 amino acids long. Per germline, CDR1 SGDLS and CDR2 YYNGEE. Germline trimming cut 4 bases from V and 6 bases from J; bases unmatched to any gene: 7. CDR3 in amino acids: CASSMRTSGPNEQFF. CDR3 nucleotide sequence: TGTGCCAGCAGCATGCGGACTAGCGGACCCAATGAGCAGTTCTTC.

This rearrangement joins TRBV28 to TRBJ2-1, with 7 bases aligning to TRBD1. The CDR3 has 17 amino acids. Trimming took 4 bases from V and 6 from J; bases not matched to a gene: 15. The germline V gene encodes CDR1 MDHEN and CDR2 SYDVKM. The CDR3 loop is CASSSSTGAQVRNEQFF. The CDR3 DNA reads TGTGCCAGCAGTTCCAGCACAGGGGCTCAGGTCCGCAATGAGCAGTTCTTC. Full variable domain (remainder filled in from reference TRBV28 and TRBJ2-1): DVKVTQSSRYLVKRTGEKVFLECVQDMDHENMFWYRQDPGLGLRLIYFSYDVKMKEKGDIPEGYSVSREKKERFSLILESASTNQTSMYLCASSSSTGAQVRNEQFFGPGTRLTVL.

The chain links TRBV9 to TRBJ2-2, with D maybe TRBD1 (6 bases). Trimming took 4 bases from V and 4 from J, leaving 20 bases between them. Germline CDR1 SGDLS, CDR2 YYNGEE. The CDR3 consists of 17 residues. CDR3 residues: CASSLRGGPRATGELFF. As DNA, the CDR3 is TGTGCCAGCAGCCTCAGAGGGGGACCGCGAGCCACCGGGGAGCTGTTTTTT.

Regarding this clone: Other DNA variants within this sample encode the same CDR3. The chain links TRBV7-2 to TRBJ2-5; D unclear. CDR1 is SGHTA, CDR2 FQGNSA, per germline. CDR3 length: 12 amino acids. V gave up 1 base and J gave up 5 bases, with 5 bases separating them. The CDR3 sequence is CASSLVVETQYF. The CDR3 bases are TGTGCCAGCAGCTTAGTAGTGGAGACCCAGTACTTC. Combining the CDR3 with reference TRBV7-2 and TRBJ2-5 gives the whole variable domain GAGVSQSPSNKVTEKGKDVELRCDPISGHTALYWYRQSLGQGLEFLIYFQGNSAPDKSGLPSDRFSAERTGGSVSTLTIQRTQQEDSAVYLCASSLVVETQYFGPGTRLLVL.

The gene calls are TRBV2 and TRBJ2-4, with 10 positions matching TRBD1. V lost 4 bases, J lost 1 base, and 4 bases stayed unmatched. This CDR3 region has 16 residues. CDR1 is SNHLY, CDR2 FYNNEI, per germline. The CDR3 DNA reads as TGTGCCAGCAGTGGGGACAGGGGAATGGCCAAAAACATTCAGTACTTC. As protein: CASSGDRGMAKNIQYF.

The chain joins TRBV10-1 to TRBJ2-7; 8 nucleotides match TRBD2. Germline assignment: CDR1 WNHNN and CDR2 SYGVQD (reference sequence). V lost 0 bases to trimming and J lost 1 base; unmatched junction nucleotides: 5. The CDR3 covers 16 residues. CDR3 DNA: TGCGCCAGCAGTGAGTCCGGTCTAGCGGGTTCCTACGAGCAGTACTTC. Protein: CASSESGLAGSYEQYF.

V and J are TRBV28 and TRBJ2-1; 13 positions agree with TRBD2. V shed 5 bases, J shed 4 bases, and the junction held 5 bases outside the gene matches. The CDR3 runs to 16 residues. CDR1 is MDHEN, CDR2 SYDVKM, per germline. The CDR3 region is CASSPRTSGRYNEQFF. The CDR3 coding sequence is TGTGCCAGCAGTCCCCGGACTAGCGGGAGATACAATGAGCAGTTCTTC.

Turning to this clone: This CDR3 is also generated by other DNA sequences in the sample. The rearrangement links TRBV18 to TRBJ1-4; D is undetermined. The CDR3 runs 13 residues. Trimming took off 3 bases at V and 4 bases at J, with 6 bases between the two ends. Germline CDR1 is KGHSH and CDR2 is LQKENI. The CDR3 reads CASSPGNNEKLFF. The CDR3 DNA reads as TGTGCCAGCTCACCCGGGAATAATGAAAAACTGTTTTTT. The full variable domain, completed using reference TRBV18 and TRBJ1-4, is NAGVMQNPRHLVRRRGQEARLRCSPMKGHSHVYWYRQLPEEGLKFMVYLQKENIIDESGMPKERFSAEFPKEGPSILRIQQVVRGDSAAYFCASSPGNNEKLFFGSGTQLSVL.

V and J are TRBV6-6 and TRBJ1-1, with D perhaps matching TRBD1 (6 bases). CDR1 and CDR2 (germline): MNHNY, SVGAGI (reference sequence). This CDR3 spans 16 amino acids. V was pared by 2 bases and J by 1 base, with 14 bases between. The chain's CDR3 is CASSYAGAPTNTEAFF. CDR3 bases: TGTGCCAGCAGTTACGCGGGGGCCCCCACGAACACTGAAGCTTTCTTT.

The chain couples TRBV2 to TRBJ1-1; D ambiguous. Trimming pared 6 bases from V and 4 bases from J, leaving 9 bases between. The CDR3 runs 12 residues. The germline V gene encodes CDR1 SNHLY and CDR2 FYNNEI. The CDR3 DNA is TGTGCCAGCAGCATGGGGAGCACTGAAGCTTTCTTT. Encoded protein: CASSMGSTEAFF.

The chain employs TRBV6-1 and TRBJ1-5, with TRBD1 matching over 10 bases. CDR1 MNHNS and CDR2 SASEGT come from the germline V gene. CDR3 size: 19 residues. V was clipped by 3 bases and J by 6 bases; unmatched bases: 17. The CDR3 nucleotides are TGTGCCAGCAGTGACCTCAGACAGGGGGCGAGGGGTGGGGTTCAGCCCCAGCATTTT. It yields the protein CASSDLRQGARGGVQPQHF.

A single count supports this clone. The CDR3 protein is CASSLAGGSNEQFF. The CDR3 DNA reads as TGTGCCAGCAGCCTAGCGGGAGGAAGCAATGAGCAGTTCTTC. The V and J genes are TRBV5-4 and TRBJ2-1, with 11 bases identical to TRBD2. J lost 6 bases, V lost 4 bases, and 3 bases had no gene match. CDR3 length: 14 amino acids. Looked up from germline, CDR1 is SGHNT and CDR2 is YYREEE (reference sequence).

On this clone: The same CDR3 is also encoded by other DNA sequences in this sample. The gene calls are TRBV18 and TRBJ2-2; either TRBD1 or TRBD2 may fit D (6 bases each). Trimming removed 3 bases from V and 2 bases from J, with 7 bases in between. The CDR3 loop spans 14 amino acids. Germline-derived CDR1 and CDR2 are KGHSH and LQKENI. The CDR3 bases are TGTGCCAGCTCACCCGGGGGCAACACCGGGGAGCTGTTTTTT. Protein sequence: CASSPGGNTGELFF.

Only one count was recorded for this clone. The V call is TRBV18, the J call TRBJ2-3, with 9 bases identical to TRBD1. Germline trimming cut 2 bases from V and 2 bases from J; bases unmatched to any gene: 11. The CDR3 has 18 amino acids. Germline lookup yields CDR1 KGHSH and CDR2 LQKENI. The CDR3 nucleotides are TGTGCCAGCTCACCAAAATCTCCGGGACAGGGAAACACAGATACGCAGTATTTT. This codes for CASSPKSPGQGNTDTQYF. Full variable domain (rest looked up from reference TRBV18 and TRBJ2-3): NAGVMQNPRHLVRRRGQEARLRCSPMKGHSHVYWYRQLPEEGLKFMVYLQKENIIDESGMPKERFSAEFPKEGPSILRIQQVVRGDSAAYFCASSPKSPGQGNTDTQYFGPGTRLTVL.

As regards this clone: Other nucleotide sequences from this sample produce the same CDR3. This chain joins TRBV7-2 and TRBJ1-5; D remains unclear. Trimming stripped 3 bases from V and 5 bases from J, with 5 bases between. CDR1 is SGHTA and CDR2 is FQGNSA in the germline V gene. There are 12 residues in the CDR3. The CDR3 DNA sequence: TGTGCCAGCAGCTTTGCAGATCAGCCCCAGCATTTT. It translates to CASSFADQPQHF.

The chain joins TRBV28 to TRBJ2-1; D gene uncertain. Germline V gene sequence: CDR1 MDHEN, CDR2 SYDVKM. V lost 3 bases, J lost 9 bases, and 6 bases lay in between. The CDR3 length is 11 residues. The CDR3 nucleotides are TGTGCCAGCAGTTTTGTGGGTGAGCAGTTCTTC. The encoded protein is CASSFVGEQFF.

The chain carries TRBV11-3 and TRBJ2-1, with 8 nucleotides matching TRBD2. V gave up 0 bases and J gave up 1 base; unmatched junction bases: 11. Per the germline V gene, CDR1 is SGHNT and CDR2 is YENEEA. The CDR3 totals 19 residues. The CDR3 DNA reads TGTGCCAGCAGCTTAGATCTCCGCCGGGCTAGCGGGTCCTACAATGAGCAGTTCTTC. This codes for CASSLDLRRASGSYNEQFF.

J is TRBJ2-5 and V is TRBV7-7, with TRBD2 matching over 9 bases. V was pared by 4 bases and J by 0 bases, with 3 bases of the junction left unmatched. The CDR3 length is 15 residues. Germline-derived CDR1 and CDR2 are SSHAT and FNYEAQ (reference sequence). CDR3 nucleotide sequence: TGTGCCAGCAGCTCTTTAGCGGGGGACCAAGAGACCCAGTACTTC. Its translation is CASSSLAGDQETQYF. Complete variable domain (other parts from reference TRBV7-7 and TRBJ2-5): GAGVSQSPRYKVTKRGQDVTLRCDPISSHATLYWYQQALGQGPEFLTYFNYEAQPDKSGLPSDRFSAERPEGSISTLTIQRTEQRDSAMYRCASSSLAGDQETQYFGPGTRLLVL.

In the case of this clone: Other nucleotide sequences in the sample specify the same CDR3. The CDR3 is CASSLAVGGAGNEQFF. CDR3 coding DNA: TGCGCCAGCAGCTTGGCGGTGGGAGGGGCGGGAAATGAGCAGTTCTTC. The V gene is TRBV5-1, the J gene TRBJ2-1, with TRBD2 matching 7 bases. This CDR3 is 16 amino acids long. Trimming removed 0 bases from V and 7 bases from J; junction bases left unmatched: 10. From germline, CDR1 is SGHRS and CDR2 YFSETQ.

The chain links TRBV28 to TRBJ2-1, with TRBD1 identical over 7 bases. The CDR3 is 15 amino acids. The V and J ends lost 7 bases and 2 bases, in that order; junction bases with no gene match: 8. From germline, CDR1 is MDHEN and CDR2 SYDVKM. The CDR3 here is CASTPPGQPYNEQFF. As DNA, the CDR3 is TGTGCCAGCACCCCACCGGGACAGCCCTACAATGAGCAGTTCTTC.

The gene calls are TRBV10-3 and TRBJ1-2, with 7 positions matching TRBD1. This CDR3 has 13 amino acids. Germline CDR1 is ENHRY and CDR2 is SYGVKD. V trimming: 5 bases; J trimming: 6 bases; junction bases outside the gene matches: 6. Written as DNA, the CDR3 is TGTGCCATCAGTCGGCAGGGGGAGGATGGCTACACCTTC. It is translated as CAISRQGEDGYTF.

This clone has only one observation. The same CDR3 can be traced to other DNA sequences in this sample. The chain links TRBV11-2 to TRBJ2-5, with unresolved D. Germline-derived CDR1 and CDR2 are SGHAT and FQNNGV. CDR3 size: 12 residues. V was shortened by 1 base and J by 5 bases, with 5 bases between the two germline ends. CDR3 bases: TGTGCCAGCAGCTTAGGGTATGAGACCCAGTACTTC. It encodes CASSLGYETQYF.

The chain uses TRBV7-2 and TRBJ2-7; 11 positions match TRBD2. The CDR3 covers 15 residues. V shed 2 bases, J shed 6 bases, and the junction held 6 bases outside the gene matches. Per germline, CDR1 SGHTA and CDR2 FQGNSA. The CDR3 coding sequence is TGTGCCAGCAGCTTACAACTAGCGGGAGTTGGCGAGCAGTACTTC. Protein sequence: CASSLQLAGVGEQYF.